The rows below give T cell receptor beta chains drawn from one sample of a study of control samples from healthy donors and cancer patients. Measured with immunoSEQ multiplex PCR; TCRdb has only the in-frame clones, and not every one. Here the sample spans about 140,000 clones, 85% to 95% being singletons. Input material: blood. The receptors stem from a man in his forties in good health. The CDR3 runs from the conserved cysteine through the conserved F or W. Each record gives: CDR3 DNA, CDR3 protein, V gene, J gene, D gene, CDR3 length. A D gene is named only where the DNA matches it firmly.

TGTGCCAGCAGTTTAGGGGATACGCAGTATTTT	CASSLGDTQYF	TRBV12-3/TRBV12-4	TRBJ2-3	NA	11
TGTGCCAGCAGCGTAGGGGGTAGGACTAATGAAAAACTGTTTTTT	CASSVGGRTNEKLFF	TRBV9	TRBJ1-4	NA	15
TGTGCCAGCTTACCGAGCGGGGGTACAGATACGCAGTATTTT	CASLPSGGTDTQYF	TRBV2	TRBJ2-3	TRBD2	14
TGTGCCAGCAGCCACCCTACACCGGGACAGAGCACAGATACGCAGTATTTT	CASSHPTPGQSTDTQYF	TRBV11-2	TRBJ2-3	TRBD1	17
TGTGCCAGCAGCTTCATCAAGGCAGGGGAGCTGTTTTTT	CASSFIKAGELFF	TRBV13	TRBJ2-2	NA	13
TGTGCCAGCACAAGCGGACAGGTTGATAATTCACCCCTCCACTTT	CASTSGQVDNSPLHF	TRBV7-9	TRBJ1-6	TRBD1	15
TGTGCCAGCAGCCGTAGTGGCGAGACCCAGTACTTC	CASSRSGETQYF	TRBV16	TRBJ2-5	NA	12
TGTGCCATCAGGGGCGGGTATGGCTACACCTTC	CAIRGGYGYTF	TRBV10-3	TRBJ1-2	NA	11
TGTGCCAGCAGTTCGTACAGCTACGAGCAGTACTTC	CASSSYSYEQYF	TRBV28	TRBJ2-7	NA	12
TGTGCCAGCAGTTCCGGGGGACTAGCGGGGGGTAGGTACTTC	CASSSGGLAGGRYF	TRBV27	TRBJ2-7	TRBD2	14